One sample yielded the 31 T cell receptor beta chains listed below, sequenced in a study of technical replicates of blood from several donors (dated by TCRdb to about 2017). Library prep was done by the immunoSEQ multiplex PCR assay. TCRdb holds this immuneACCESS table with in-frame rearrangements only. Some clones are missing; in checked studies, unresolved V genes explain under half, and the rest has no known cause. Present in this sample are about 66,000 clones, around 87% of which were seen just once. Approximately 4.4% of the sample belongs to the ten largest clones. Sequencing input: PBMCs. The receptors shown here come from a human donor in good health. Some clones in this sample may be carry-over from other donors' samples.

This clone is medium-sized in the sample. The gene calls are TRBV7-9 and TRBJ1-2; 7 positions agree with TRBD1. The CDR3 loop spans 15 amino acids. V was clipped by 4 bases and J by 14 bases; unmatched bases: 19. Germline assignment: CDR1 SEHNR and CDR2 FQNEAQ (reference sequence). The chain's CDR3 is CASSSRTGLFHVRTF. CDR3 coding DNA: TGTGCCAGCAGCTCAAGGACAGGACTCTTTCACGTTCGGACCTTC.

This chain connects TRBV6-5 to TRBJ1-1; D unclear. The germline V gene encodes CDR1 MNHEY and CDR2 SVGAGI. This CDR3 comprises 13 residues. The V end lost 5 bases, the J end lost 0 bases, and 7 bases lay between the germline ends. This CDR3 reads CASSRTVNTEAFF. The CDR3 bases are TGTGCCAGCAGTCGAACAGTGAACACTGAAGCTTTCTTT.

The genes are TRBV19 and TRBJ2-5; D might be TRBD2 (7 bases). The CDR3 totals 15 residues. V lost 6 bases to trimming and J lost 3 bases, with 17 bases between them. From germline, CDR1 is LNHDA and CDR2 SQIVND (reference sequence). The chain's CDR3 is CASRGGALGEETQYF. The CDR3, as DNA: TGTGCCAGTAGGGGGGGGGCCCTGGGGGAAGAGACCCAGTACTTC. The full variable domain, its missing parts supplied by reference TRBV19 and TRBJ2-5, is DGGITQSPKYLFRKEGQNVTLSCEQNLNHDAMYWYRQDPGQGLRLIYYSQIVNDFQKGDIAEGYSVSREKKESFPLTVTSAQKNPTAFYLCASRGGALGEETQYFGPGTRLLVL.

The table lists this clone with a count of one. This chain joins TRBV5-1 and TRBJ1-1, with 9 bases aligning to TRBD1. CDR3 length: 16 residues. Losses at the gene ends were 5 bases for V and 0 bases for J; bases not matched to a gene: 8. CDR1 and CDR2 (germline): SGHRS, YFSETQ. The CDR3 protein is CASRITGGSMNTEAFF. In DNA, the CDR3 is TGCGCCAGCAGAATAACAGGGGGCAGCATGAACACTGAAGCTTTCTTT.

The chain has TRBV2 and TRBJ1-2, with 8 nucleotides matching TRBD1. Unmatched junction bases numbered 5, after V lost 4 bases and J lost 4 bases. Germline V gives CDR1 SNHLY, CDR2 FYNNEI. This CDR3 has 14 residues. CDR3 in amino acids: CASSGQGPAYGYTF. CDR3 sequence (DNA): TGTGCCAGCAGTGGACAGGGGCCGGCCTATGGCTACACCTTC.

The CDR3 sequence: CASRTSGGTGELFF. The CDR3 DNA follows: TGTGCCAGCAGGACTAGCGGGGGCACCGGGGAGCTGTTTTTT. The rearrangement uses TRBV6-1 and TRBJ2-2; TRBD2 agrees at 12 bases. CDR3 length equals 14 residues. The V gene end was trimmed by 6 bases and the J gene end by 4 bases; junction bases not matched to a gene: 0. Germline assignment: CDR1 MNHNS and CDR2 SASEGT.

V usage is TRBV4-2 and J usage is TRBJ1-6; D is unresolved. The CDR3 is made up of 17 amino acids. CDR1 is LGHNA, CDR2 YNFKEQ, per germline. With 1 base removed from V and 0 bases from J, the gap between germline ends came to 10 bases. The DNA for the CDR3 is TGTGCCAGCAGCCAAGGAAATAGCAACTCCTATAATTCACCCCTCCACTTT. It specifies CASSQGNSNSYNSPLHF.

The gene calls are TRBV5-1 and TRBJ2-2, with 11 bases matching TRBD2. CDR1 and CDR2 (germline): SGHRS, YFSETQ. The V and J ends lost 4 bases and 4 bases, in that order; junction bases with no gene match: 3. The CDR3 runs to 15 residues. The CDR3 sequence is CASSTGLAGTGELFF. The CDR3 DNA sequence: TGCGCCAGCAGCACCGGACTAGCGGGCACCGGGGAGCTGTTTTTT.

The CDR3, as DNA: TGTGCCACCAGGGACAGCCATTCACCCCTCCACTTT. Amino acids: CATRDSHSPLHF. V gene TRBV7-9 combines with J gene TRBJ1-6; TRBD1 aligns across 7 bases. The CDR3 spans 12 residues. J gave up 8 bases and V 10 bases, and 5 bases lay outside the gene matches. Germline lookup yields CDR1 SEHNR and CDR2 FQNEAQ (reference sequence). The variable domain in full, completed from reference TRBV7-9 and TRBJ1-6, reads DTGVSQNPRHKITKRGQNVTFRCDPISEHNRLYWYRQTLGQGPEFLTYFQNEAQLEKSRLLSDRFSAERPKGSFSTLEIQRTEQGDSAMYLCATRDSHSPLHFGNGTRLTVT.

The chain combines TRBV7-9 with TRBJ2-2; 11 bases line up with TRBD2. The ends lost 3 bases at V and 5 bases at J; junction bases unmatched: 2. Germline CDR1 and CDR2: SEHNR and FQNEAQ (reference sequence). The CDR3 consists of 15 residues. CDR3 nucleotide sequence: TGTGCCAGCAGCTTCGTAGCGGGAGGGACCGGGGAGCTGTTTTTT. It is translated as CASSFVAGGTGELFF. The full variable domain, its missing parts supplied by reference TRBV7-9 and TRBJ2-2, is DTGVSQNPRHKITKRGQNVTFRCDPISEHNRLYWYRQTLGQGPEFLTYFQNEAQLEKSRLLSDRFSAERPKGSFSTLEIQRTEQGDSAMYLCASSFVAGGTGELFFGEGSRLTVL.

V usage is TRBV7-2 and J usage is TRBJ1-2; weak D call: TRBD1 (6 bases). CDR1 is SGHTA and CDR2 is FQGNSA in the germline V gene. CDR3 length: 13 residues. V lost 5 bases, J lost 4 bases, and 11 bases lay in between. CDR3 amino acids: CASSPQGSYGYTF. CDR3 DNA sequence: TGTGCCAGCAGCCCACAGGGAAGCTATGGCTACACCTTC. Based on the CDR3 plus reference TRBV7-2 and TRBJ1-2, the full variable domain is GAGVSQSPSNKVTEKGKDVELRCDPISGHTALYWYRQSLGQGLEFLIYFQGNSAPDKSGLPSDRFSAERTGGSVSTLTIQRTQQEDSAVYLCASSPQGSYGYTFGSGTRLTVV.

The chain has TRBV6-6 and TRBJ2-7; 7 positions agree with TRBD1. In germline, CDR1 is MNHNY, CDR2 SVGAGI (reference sequence). The CDR3 extends over 13 amino acids. The trim removed 5 bases at V and 4 bases at J, leaving 5 bases unmatched. The CDR3 region is CASSRDRFYEQYF. As DNA, the CDR3 is TGTGCCAGCAGTAGGGACAGATTTTACGAGCAGTACTTC.

The chain recombines TRBV4-2 with TRBJ2-3; 9 bases are shared with TRBD2. Germline trimming cut 3 bases from V and 6 bases from J; bases unmatched to any gene: 7. Germline V lookup: CDR1 LGHNA, CDR2 YNFKEQ. The CDR3 length is 15 residues. The CDR3 DNA reads TGTGCCAGCAGCCAGATGCGGGGGGGGGAGGATACGCAGTATTTT. Amino acids: CASSQMRGGEDTQYF.

The genes are TRBV4-3 and TRBJ1-2; 7 positions agree with TRBD1. With V trimmed by 0 bases and J by 5 bases, 12 bases remained unmatched. The CDR3 extends over 17 amino acids. The germline gives CDR1 LGHNA, CDR2 YSLEER. This chain's CDR3 is CASSQDLETGFYYGYTF. In nucleotides, the CDR3 is TGCGCCAGCAGCCAAGATCTTGAGACAGGGTTCTATTATGGCTACACCTTC.

This clone showed up just once. The rearrangement joins TRBV4-3 to TRBJ2-5, with 7 bases fitting TRBD2. This CDR3 contains 16 residues. After removal of 1 base from V and 4 bases from J, the junction contained 9 bases not matched to a gene. From germline, CDR1 is LGHNA and CDR2 YSLEER. CDR3 coding DNA: TGCGCCAGCAGCCAAGGAGAGGGAGGGGCAGGAGAGACCCAGTACTTC. It translates to CASSQGEGGAGETQYF.

The chain joins TRBV6-5 to TRBJ2-7; possibly TRBD2 for D (6 bases). V gave up 2 bases and J gave up 2 bases, with 10 bases separating them. CDR3 size: 14 residues. Germline V lookup: CDR1 MNHEY, CDR2 SVGAGI. CDR3 DNA sequence: TGTGCCAGCAGTTACGGGACTTCAGCCTACGAGCAGTACTTC. This encodes CASSYGTSAYEQYF.

A single count supports this clone. V usage is TRBV6-6 and J usage is TRBJ2-7, with D possibly TRBD2 on 6 matching bases. Germline values: CDR1 MNHNY, CDR2 SVGAGI (reference sequence). Trimming left V 7 bases short and J 4 bases short, with 17 bases between. The CDR3 extends over 14 amino acids. Written as DNA, the CDR3 is TGTGCCAGCATCAGCGGGCCCAGACGATACGAGCAGTACTTC. Translated: CASISGPRRYEQYF.

The V and J genes are TRBV5-1 and TRBJ2-7, with D possibly matching TRBD2 (5 bases). Germline values: CDR1 SGHRS, CDR2 YFSETQ. Trimming removed 0 bases at V and 5 bases at J, with 12 bases between. This CDR3 spans 14 amino acids. The DNA of the CDR3 is TGCGCCAGCAGCTTGGGGGTGACTAACCACGAGCAGTACTTC. Translation gives CASSLGVTNHEQYF.

The gene calls are TRBV5-5 and TRBJ2-5; D is undetermined. The CDR3 sequence is 13 residues long. Trimming stripped 3 bases from V and 0 bases from J, with 6 bases between. Germline loops: CDR1 SGHKS, CDR2 YYEKEE (reference sequence). CDR3 DNA sequence: TGTGCCAGCAGCTCCCGTGACCAAGAGACCCAGTACTTC. It yields the protein CASSSRDQETQYF.

The rearrangement uses TRBV11-1 and TRBJ2-1; 10 bases are shared with TRBD2. The V gene end was trimmed by 1 base and the J gene end by 6 bases; junction bases not matched to a gene: 6. The germline V gene encodes CDR1 SGHAT and CDR2 FQDESV (reference sequence). The CDR3 consists of 16 residues. The CDR3 DNA reads as TGTGCCAGCAGCTTAGTTCTAGCGGGGGCAATCAATGAGCAGTTCTTC. The encoded protein is CASSLVLAGAINEQFF.

The J gene is TRBJ2-3, the V gene TRBV7-9; a possible D gene is TRBD2 (6 bases). V was cut by 2 bases and J by 3 bases, with 12 bases left in between. This CDR3 is built from 15 residues. Germline V lookup: CDR1 SEHNR, CDR2 FQNEAQ (reference sequence). The CDR3 spells CASSLWGGITDTQYF. In DNA form, the CDR3 reads TGTGCCAGCAGCTTATGGGGCGGGATAACAGATACGCAGTATTTT.

The chain recombines TRBV5-6 with TRBJ1-2; TRBD1 might be the D (5 bases). The CDR3 runs 14 residues. Germline CDR1 and CDR2: SGHDT and YYEEEE. V was trimmed by 3 bases and J by 8 bases, leaving 17 bases between them. The CDR3 nucleotides are TGTGCCAGCAGCTCATTAAACAGGCCCGGAGGCTACACCTTC. Translating gives CASSSLNRPGGYTF.

This clone was found once. V gene TRBV7-9 combines with J gene TRBJ1-5; D unresolved. Germline V gene lookup returns CDR1 SEHNR and CDR2 FQNEAQ (reference sequence). V lost 1 base to trimming and J lost 6 bases, with 16 bases between them. The CDR3 has 16 amino acids. The CDR3 is CASSLGGLGSTQPQHF. The CDR3 bases are TGTGCCAGCAGCTTAGGCGGACTGGGGTCAACTCAGCCCCAGCATTTT. The full variable domain, rest sourced from reference TRBV7-9 and TRBJ1-5, is DTGVSQNPRHKITKRGQNVTFRCDPISEHNRLYWYRQTLGQGPEFLTYFQNEAQLEKSRLLSDRFSAERPKGSFSTLEIQRTEQGDSAMYLCASSLGGLGSTQPQHFGDGTRLSIL.

This rearrangement joins TRBV2 to TRBJ2-1; 7 bases align to TRBD1. With V trimmed by 7 bases and J by 7 bases, 10 bases remained unmatched. Germline V CDR1 and CDR2: SNHLY, FYNNEI. The CDR3 sequence is 14 residues long. The CDR3 loop reads CASISAGGSNEQFF. Written as DNA, the CDR3 is TGTGCCAGCATCTCGGCAGGGGGATCGAATGAGCAGTTCTTC.

This chain links TRBV20-1 with TRBJ1-1; the D is unclear. This CDR3 spans 11 amino acids. The V gene lost 6 bases and the J gene lost 11 bases, with 16 bases spanning the gap. The germline V gene encodes CDR1 DFQATT and CDR2 SNEGSKA (reference sequence). In DNA form, the CDR3 reads TGCAGTGCAAACCCGTTATGGGAGGCTTTCTTT. Translating it yields CSANPLWEAFF.

The chain recombines TRBV5-1 with TRBJ1-2, with TRBD1 identical over 7 bases. CDR1 is SGHRS and CDR2 is YFSETQ in the germline V gene. The CDR3 sequence is 13 residues long. The ends lost 3 bases at V and 8 bases at J; junction bases unmatched: 7. CDR3 bases: TGCGCCAGCAGCTCTAACAGGGGTAGCGGCTACACCTTC. The encoded protein is CASSSNRGSGYTF.

CDR3 sequence (DNA): TGCGCCAGCAGCCAAGTCGGCGGGGGCCGGGGTAACACCGGGGAGCTGTTTTTT. Its protein is CASSQVGGGRGNTGELFF. The chain links TRBV4-1 to TRBJ2-2; D is possibly TRBD2 (7 bases). The CDR3 is made up of 18 amino acids. V was pared by 1 base and J by 2 bases, with 17 bases between. Per the germline V gene, CDR1 is MGHRA and CDR2 is YSYEKL.

This clone was detected once. The rearrangement joins TRBV6-4 to TRBJ2-1; TRBD2 agrees at 11 bases. CDR1 MRHNA and CDR2 SNTAGT come from the germline V gene. V lost 0 bases and J lost 8; bases outside the gene matches: 3. This CDR3 spans 15 amino acids. CDR3 sequence reads: CASSDSTSGRDEQFF. The DNA for the CDR3 is TGTGCCAGCAGTGACTCTACTAGCGGGAGAGATGAGCAGTTCTTC.

V is TRBV27 and J is TRBJ2-5, with a tentative D call TRBD2 (5 bases). Trimming left V 6 bases short and J 5 bases short, with 10 bases between. The length of the CDR3 is 12 residues. Germline V CDR1 and CDR2: MNHEY, SMNVEV (reference sequence). The CDR3 region is CASRRGGETQYF. The CDR3 DNA sequence: TGTGCCAGCAGACGTGGCGGGGAGACCCAGTACTTC.

The J gene is TRBJ2-7, the V gene TRBV4-2, with a tentative D call TRBD2 (6 bases). With 1 base removed from V and 7 bases from J, the gap between germline ends came to 11 bases. The CDR3 runs 13 residues. The germline gives CDR1 LGHNA, CDR2 YNFKEQ. The CDR3 here is CASSQGGGLEQYF. DNA of the CDR3: TGTGCCAGCAGCCAAGGGGGAGGCCTGGAGCAGTACTTC.

CDR3 sequence (DNA): TGTGCCAGCAGGGAACCGGGACTAAACACAGATACGCAGTATTTT. It specifies CASREPGLNTDTQYF. V gene TRBV6-6 combines with J gene TRBJ2-3; 7 nucleotides line up with TRBD2. Germline V lookup: CDR1 MNHNY, CDR2 SVGAGI (reference sequence). The J segment lost 2 bases and the V segment lost 6 bases, leaving 8 bases of the junction unmatched. The CDR3 has 15 residues.